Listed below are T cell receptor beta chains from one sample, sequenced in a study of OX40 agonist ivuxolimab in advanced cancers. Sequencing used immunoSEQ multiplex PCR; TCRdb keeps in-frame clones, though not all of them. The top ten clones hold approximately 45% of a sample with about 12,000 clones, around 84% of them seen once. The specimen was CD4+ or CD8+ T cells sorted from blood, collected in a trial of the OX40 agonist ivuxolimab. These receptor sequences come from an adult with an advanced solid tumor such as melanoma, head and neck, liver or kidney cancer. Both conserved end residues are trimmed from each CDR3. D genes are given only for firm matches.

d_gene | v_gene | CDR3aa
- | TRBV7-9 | ASSQRDIIRLPDIQY
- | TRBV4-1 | ASSQLGGTGELF
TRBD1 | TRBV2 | AMIGTDSYEQY
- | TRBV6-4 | ASSERSNTEAF
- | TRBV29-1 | SVLTNYGYT
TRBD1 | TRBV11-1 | ASSFRQGSYEQY
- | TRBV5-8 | ASSLAGGSYGYT
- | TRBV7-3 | ASSLMPGDDTEAF
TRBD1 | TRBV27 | ASSIQGGNTEAF
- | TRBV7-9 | ASSLAEYGYT
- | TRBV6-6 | ASIEGGTNEKLF
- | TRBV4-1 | ASSQTTGSYEQY
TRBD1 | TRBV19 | ASRLWGQEAF
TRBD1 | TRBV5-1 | ASSWAGQIMNTEAF
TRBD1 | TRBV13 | ASTIDRGGGYEQY
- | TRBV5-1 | ASSFGLTNEQF
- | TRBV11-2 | ASSPWVFDYT
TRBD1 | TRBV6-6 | ASKTGTGETGELF
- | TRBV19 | ASSIWDNEKLF
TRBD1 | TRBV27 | ASSRDRASEQY
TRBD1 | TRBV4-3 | ASSVRDRLYSGANVLT
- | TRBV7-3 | ASSLGLGLVETQY
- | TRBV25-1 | ASSEDGGSYEQY
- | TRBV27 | ASSRDQYNEQF
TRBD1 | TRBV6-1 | ASSVGQGRYEQY
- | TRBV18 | ASSPSTSYEQY
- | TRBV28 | ASSLHGYEQY
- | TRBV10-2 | ASSVLGQETQY
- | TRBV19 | ASSISGNEQY
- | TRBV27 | ASNIGLMAEMNNEQF
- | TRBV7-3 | ASSLLDNTGELF
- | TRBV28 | ASSFTFEQY
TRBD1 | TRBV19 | ASTWTGMDTQY
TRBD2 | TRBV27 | ASSLRSSGYEQY
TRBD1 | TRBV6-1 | ASSAGGSGNTIY
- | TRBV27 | ASSLYIGSSTDTQY
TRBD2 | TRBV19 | ASSPWTSGYEQY
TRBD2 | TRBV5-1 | ASSLGGLAWETQY
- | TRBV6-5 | ASSYGALDEQF
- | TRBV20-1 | SAESAEQY
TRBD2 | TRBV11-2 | ASSLVALAGGDTQY
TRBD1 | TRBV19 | ASSLSLGQGAWGTEAF
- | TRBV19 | ASSIYQGQGNIQY
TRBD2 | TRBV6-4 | ASSDSSGSSTDTQY
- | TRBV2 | ATQGPYSTDTQY
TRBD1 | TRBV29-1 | SVQTGTYGYT
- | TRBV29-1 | SVEGIETGWDEQF
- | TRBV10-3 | AIKDGTNQPQH
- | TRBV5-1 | ASSSGAGEQF
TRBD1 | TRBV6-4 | ASARTGDSNQPQH
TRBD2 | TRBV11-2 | ASSILLAVQETQY
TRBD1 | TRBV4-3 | ASSQATGALNTEAF
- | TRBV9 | ASSEGGSNYGYT
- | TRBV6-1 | ASIPIGTGELF
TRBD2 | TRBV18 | ASSGGTSGSTGELF
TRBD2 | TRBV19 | ASSIPGTSGSGGTWF
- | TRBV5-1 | ASSLSSNTEAF